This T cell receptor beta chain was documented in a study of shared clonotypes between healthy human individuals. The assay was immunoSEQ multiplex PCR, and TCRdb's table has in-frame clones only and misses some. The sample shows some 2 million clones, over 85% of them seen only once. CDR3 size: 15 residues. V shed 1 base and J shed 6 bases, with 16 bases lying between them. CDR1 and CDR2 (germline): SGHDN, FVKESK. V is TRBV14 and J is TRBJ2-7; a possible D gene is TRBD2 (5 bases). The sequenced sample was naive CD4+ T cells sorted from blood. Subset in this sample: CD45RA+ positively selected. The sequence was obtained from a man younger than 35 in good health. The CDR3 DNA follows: TGTGCCAGCAGCCAAGTCGGACCGGGCGGGTCCGAGCAGTACTTC. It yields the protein CASSQVGPGGSEQYF.